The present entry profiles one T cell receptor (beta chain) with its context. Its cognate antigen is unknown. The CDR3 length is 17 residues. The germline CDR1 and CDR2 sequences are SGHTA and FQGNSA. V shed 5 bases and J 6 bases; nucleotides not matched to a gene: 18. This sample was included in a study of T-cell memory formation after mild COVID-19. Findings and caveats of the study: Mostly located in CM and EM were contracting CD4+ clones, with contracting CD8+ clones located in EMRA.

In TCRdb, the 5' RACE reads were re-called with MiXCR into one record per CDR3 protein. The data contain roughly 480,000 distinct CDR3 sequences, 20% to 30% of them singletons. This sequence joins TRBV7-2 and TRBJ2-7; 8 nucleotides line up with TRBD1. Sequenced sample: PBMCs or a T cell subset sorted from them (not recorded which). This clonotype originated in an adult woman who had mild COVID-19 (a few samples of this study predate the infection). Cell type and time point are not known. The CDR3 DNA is TGTGCCAGCAGCGCATCACCCCGGACAGGGAGTTTTCGCGAGCAGTACTTC. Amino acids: CASSASPRTGSFREQYF.